These 32 T cell receptor beta chains share one sample of origin, sequenced in a study of T-cell memory formation after mild COVID-19. TCRdb recomputed calls from the 5' RACE reads with MiXCR, one row per CDR3 protein. The sample carries about 170,000 distinct CDR3 sequences, over 10% recorded once. Sequencing used PBMCs or a T cell subset sorted from them (not recorded which). These receptors were collected from a man in his late teens or twenties who had mild COVID-19 (a few samples of this study predate the infection). Cell type and time point are not known.

This clonotype was detected ten times or more. CDR3 sequence: CASSLAGQQETQYF. The CDR3 DNA follows: TGTGCCAGCAGCTTAGCGGGACAGCAAGAGACCCAGTACTTC. The chain has TRBV7-2 and TRBJ2-5; 7 bases line up with TRBD1. V shed 0 bases and J 2 bases; nucleotides not matched to a gene: 0. Germline lookup yields CDR1 SGHTA and CDR2 FQGNSA. This CDR3 region has 14 residues.

The CDR3 here is CASSLPGYGEAFF. CDR3 nucleotide sequence: TGCGCCAGCAGCTTGCCGGGTTATGGTGAAGCTTTCTTT. The rearrangement uses TRBV5-1 and TRBJ1-1; D remains ambiguous. The CDR3 is 13 residues long. Germline V gives CDR1 SGHRS, CDR2 YFSETQ. The V end lost 1 base, the J end lost 7 bases, and 11 bases lay between the germline ends.

This clonotype came up a few times. The chain has TRBV7-9 and TRBJ1-1; D remains ambiguous. V lost 5 bases, J lost 3 bases, and 7 bases lay in between. CDR1 and CDR2 (germline): SEHNR, FQNEAQ (reference sequence). This CDR3 has 12 residues. CDR3 loop: CASSHRDTEAFF. The CDR3 nucleotides are TGTGCCAGCAGCCACCGGGACACTGAAGCTTTCTTT.

CDR3 bases: TGTGCCAGCAGTGACAGGGGCGCATACAATGAGCAGTTCTTC. It is translated as CASSDRGAYNEQFF. The chain joins TRBV6-2 or TRBV6-3 to TRBJ2-1; 8 nucleotides line up with TRBD1. The V segment lost 5 bases and the J segment 4 bases; nucleotides outside the gene matches: 4. CDR3 length: 14 residues. Germline V lookup: CDR1 MNHEY, CDR2 SVGEGT.

The table lists this clonotype with a few counts. The gene calls are TRBV5-1 and TRBJ2-3; no clear D. CDR1 SGHRS and CDR2 YFSETQ come from the germline V gene. This CDR3 is built from 12 residues. Trimming cost V 7 bases and J 6 bases, with 12 bases left between them. The chain's CDR3 is CASFASADTQYF. The CDR3 DNA reads as TGCGCCAGCTTTGCCTCAGCCGATACGCAGTATTTT.

This clonotype was detected a few times. Here the CDR3 DNA reads TGTGCCAGCAGCTCAGCCTCGACTGGGAAAAGCACAGATACGCAGTATTTT. It specifies CASSSASTGKSTDTQYF. This chain links TRBV7-2 with TRBJ2-3, with D hard to call. Germline loops: CDR1 SGHTA, CDR2 FQGNSA. The CDR3 loop spans 17 amino acids. V was shortened by 4 bases and J by 0 bases, with 17 bases between the two germline ends.

This clonotype has more than one count but fewer than ten. The rearrangement joins TRBV5-4 to TRBJ2-3; 15 bases match TRBD2. The CDR3 is 16 amino acids. Germline V gene lookup returns CDR1 SGHNT and CDR2 YYREEE (reference sequence). After removal of 4 bases from V and 2 bases from J, the junction contained 2 bases not matched to a gene. CDR3 sequence (DNA): TGTGCCAGCAGCGGGACTAGCGGGGGGCCCACAGATACGCAGTATTTT. Translated, it gives CASSGTSGGPTDTQYF.

The V call is TRBV7-9, the J call TRBJ2-3; D possibly corresponds to TRBD1 (5 bases). Germline CDR1 is SEHNR and CDR2 is FQNEAQ (reference sequence). This CDR3 has 15 amino acids. V was clipped by 4 bases and J by 0 bases, with 11 bases between them. CDR3 DNA: TGTGCCAGCAGCTCCGGACACCCTAGCACAGATACGCAGTATTTT. It yields the protein CASSSGHPSTDTQYF.

The rearrangement joins TRBV4-2 to TRBJ2-5, with D tentatively TRBD1 (6 bases). The ends were cut back, 3 bases at V and 5 bases at J, with 10 bases in the middle. Germline V gives CDR1 LGHNA, CDR2 YNFKEQ. This CDR3 region has 13 residues. The CDR3 reads CASSQLTGETQYF. CDR3 coding DNA: TGTGCCAGCAGCCAGCTCACAGGGGAGACCCAGTACTTC.

This clonotype was picked up a small number of times. The rearrangement links TRBV5-1 to TRBJ2-5, with 12 positions matching TRBD2. After removal of 5 bases from V and 0 bases from J, the junction contained 5 bases not matched to a gene. CDR1 is SGHRS, CDR2 YFSETQ, per germline. The CDR3 consists of 16 residues. As DNA, the CDR3 is TGCGCCAGCAGAACGGGGACTAGCGGGTACCAAGAGACCCAGTACTTC. This encodes CASRTGTSGYQETQYF.

The chain combines TRBV4-1 with TRBJ2-2, with TRBD2 identical over 10 bases. Trimming removed 9 bases from V and 6 bases from J; junction bases left unmatched: 1. Germline V gene lookup returns CDR1 MGHRA and CDR2 YSYEKL. The length of the CDR3 is 12 residues. The CDR3 DNA follows: TGCGCCAGTAGCGGGGGGTCCGGGGAGCTGTTTTTT. It encodes CASSGGSGELFF.

The chain has TRBV29-1 and TRBJ2-1; possibly TRBD1 for D (6 bases). V lost 7 bases and J lost 0, with 22 bases in between. This CDR3 is built from 17 residues. Per the germline V gene, CDR1 is SQVTM and CDR2 is ANQGSEA. CDR3 loop: CSAAVARGTSSYNEQFF. In nucleotides, the CDR3 is TGCAGCGCCGCCGTTGCCAGGGGCACCAGCTCCTACAATGAGCAGTTCTTC.

This clonotype was seen a few times. The genes are TRBV3-1 and TRBJ2-1; 10 positions match TRBD1. CDR3 length: 13 residues. The V gene end was trimmed by 4 bases and the J gene end by 9 bases; junction bases not matched to a gene: 3. The germline V gene encodes CDR1 LGHDT and CDR2 YNNKEL (reference sequence). The CDR3 coding sequence is TGTGCCAGCAGCCGACAGGGGGCGAGTGAGCAGTTCTTC. Amino acids: CASSRQGASEQFF.

The chain links TRBV5-1 to TRBJ2-3; D ambiguous. The germline V gene has CDR1 SGHRS and CDR2 YFSETQ. Trimming left V 2 bases short and J 6 bases short, with 7 bases between. The CDR3 has 12 residues. As DNA, the CDR3 is TGCGCCAGCAGCTTAGAGATGGATACGCAGTATTTT. This sequence encodes CASSLEMDTQYF.

The V and J genes are TRBV6-1 and TRBJ2-1, with 10 bases that match TRBD2. The germline CDR1 and CDR2 sequences are MNHNS and SASEGT. This CDR3 contains 17 residues. J was trimmed by 8 bases and V by 4 bases; bases with no gene match: 14. The CDR3, as DNA: TGTGCCAGCAGTGGCCGCGGCCAGCGGGGGGGTGTTTATGAGCAGTTCTTC. This encodes CASSGRGQRGGVYEQFF.

This clonotype was found a few times. The chain carries TRBV12-3 or TRBV12-4 and TRBJ2-1, with no clear D. V lost 8 bases to trimming and J lost 8 bases, with 13 bases between them. CDR3 length equals 12 residues. The CDR3 reads CASGPRWDEQFF. CDR3 sequence (DNA): TGTGCCAGCGGACCCAGGTGGGATGAGCAGTTCTTC.

The chain employs TRBV5-1 and TRBJ2-5; TRBD2 might be the D (6 bases). Germline-derived CDR1 and CDR2 are SGHRS and YFSETQ. This CDR3 has 14 amino acids. The V and J ends lost 4 bases and 3 bases respectively, with 13 bases between them. The CDR3 nucleotides are TGCGCCAGCAGCGGTGGAGGGCGGGAAGAGACCCAGTACTTC. This gives the protein CASSGGGREETQYF.

The chain has TRBV9 and TRBJ1-1; unclear D gene. The CDR3 is 13 amino acids. From germline, CDR1 is SGDLS and CDR2 YYNGEE. Trimming left V 0 bases short and J 12 bases short, with 15 bases between. The CDR3 region has the DNA TGTGCCAGCAGCGTAGAAGTAGCCTCTACTCCTTTCTTT. Translated, it gives CASSVEVASTPFF.

This clonotype came up a few times. This chain links TRBV7-3 with TRBJ2-2, with 8 nucleotides matching TRBD1. The length of the CDR3 is 16 residues. CDR1 is SGHTA, CDR2 FQGTGA, per germline. V was pared by 0 bases and J by 3 bases, with 3 bases of the junction left unmatched. The CDR3 spells CASSLTRGLDTGELFF. The CDR3 DNA sequence: TGTGCCAGCAGCTTAACCAGGGGGCTAGACACCGGGGAGCTGTTTTTT.

The chain links TRBV5-5 to TRBJ1-2; 7 nucleotides line up with TRBD1. Germline CDR1 reads SGHKS; CDR2 reads YYEKEE (reference sequence). V trimming: 3 bases; J trimming: 2 bases; junction bases outside the gene matches: 4. This CDR3 has 14 residues. The CDR3 here is CASSSQGVNYGYTF. The CDR3 DNA is TGTGCCAGCAGCTCCCAGGGGGTAAACTATGGCTACACCTTC.

The chain employs TRBV4-3 and TRBJ1-2; 7 nucleotides agree with TRBD1. Germline CDR1 is LGHNA and CDR2 is YSLEER. With V trimmed by 0 bases and J by 4 bases, 8 bases remained unmatched. The CDR3 is made up of 16 amino acids. CDR3 nucleotide sequence: TGCGCCAGCAGCCAAGACGACAGGGCCAACGTCTATGGCTACACCTTC. This sequence encodes CASSQDDRANVYGYTF.

The rearrangement uses TRBV6-5 and TRBJ1-5, with no clear D. CDR1 MNHEY and CDR2 SVGAGI come from the germline V gene. V was cut by 8 bases and J by 4 bases, with 21 bases left in between. The CDR3 length is 16 residues. The CDR3 region is CASPPHRNSPNQPQHF. The CDR3 nucleotides are TGTGCCAGCCCCCCCCACCGAAACTCTCCGAATCAGCCCCAGCATTTT.

In its sample, this clonotype was seen a few times. The V call is TRBV6-6, the J call TRBJ1-5; D is undetermined. The CDR3 has 14 residues. V gave up 5 bases and J gave up 0 bases, with 8 bases separating them. Germline V lookup: CDR1 MNHNY, CDR2 SVGAGI (reference sequence). The CDR3 protein is CASSTPYSNQPQHF. The CDR3 nucleotides are TGTGCCAGCAGTACCCCGTATAGCAATCAGCCCCAGCATTTT.

The CDR3 protein is CASSSKMGQGVTEAFF. Written as DNA, the CDR3 is TGCGCCAGCAGCTCCAAGATGGGACAGGGCGTCACTGAAGCTTTCTTT. The chain links TRBV5-1 to TRBJ1-1; 9 positions match TRBD1. Per the germline V gene, CDR1 is SGHRS and CDR2 is YFSETQ. J was trimmed by 4 bases and V by 3 bases; bases with no gene match: 10. This CDR3 has 16 amino acids.

This clonotype was seen ten or more times. The rearrangement uses TRBV5-1 and TRBJ1-1; 10 bases fit TRBD1. Germline CDR1 reads SGHRS; CDR2 reads YFSETQ. V lost 4 bases to trimming and J lost 1 base; unmatched junction nucleotides: 10. This CDR3 comprises 17 residues. CDR3 nucleotide sequence: TGCGCCAGCAGCGCGTCGACAGGGGGCGCAAGGAACACTGAAGCTTTCTTT. Its protein product is CASSASTGGARNTEAFF. The whole variable domain, remainder taken from reference TRBV5-1 and TRBJ1-1, is KAGVTQTPRYLIKTRGQQVTLSCSPISGHRSVSWYQQTPGQGLQFLFEYFSETQRNKGNFPGRFSGRQFSNSRSEMNVSTLELGDSALYLCASSASTGGARNTEAFFGQGTRLTVV.

This clonotype was seen a handful of times. The chain carries TRBV5-6 and TRBJ2-7, with 7 bases that match TRBD1. The CDR3 is 13 amino acids. CDR1 and CDR2 from the germline V gene are SGHDT and YYEEEE. The V gene end was trimmed by 5 bases and the J gene end by 2 bases; junction bases not matched to a gene: 4. The CDR3 spells CASRSTGTYEQYV. In DNA, the CDR3 is TGTGCCAGCAGATCGACAGGGACCTACGAGCAGTACGTC.

The chain combines TRBV7-2 with TRBJ1-4; D remains ambiguous. Between the trimmed V and J ends, which lost 4 bases and 8 bases, there was a span of 14 bases. Germline CDR1 reads SGHTA; CDR2 reads FQGNSA. The CDR3 length is 14 residues. In DNA, the CDR3 is TGTGCCAGCAGCTCCGACTCGAGAAGGGAAAAACTGTTTTTT. As protein: CASSSDSRREKLFF.

This clonotype showed up many times. The chain links TRBV6-2 or TRBV6-3 to TRBJ2-7; unclear D gene. The V gene lost 2 bases and the J gene lost 2 bases, with 7 bases spanning the gap. The CDR3 contains 13 residues. Germline V gene data show CDR1 as MNHEY and CDR2 as SVGEGT. The DNA of the CDR3 is TGTGCCAGCAGTTACAGGTGGGCCTACGAGCAGTACTTC. Translation gives CASSYRWAYEQYF.

J is TRBJ1-5 and V is TRBV20-1, with D perhaps TRBD1 (5 bases). Germline V lookup: CDR1 DFQATT, CDR2 SNEGSKA (reference sequence). V lost 3 bases and J lost 4, with 13 bases in between. The CDR3 is 14 residues long. CDR3 sequence: CSASHPGINQPQHF. In DNA form, the CDR3 reads TGCAGTGCTAGCCATCCAGGGATTAATCAGCCCCAGCATTTT.

This clonotype occurred a few times. The chain joins TRBV6-2 or TRBV6-3 to TRBJ1-5; no firm D call. Germline assignment: CDR1 MNHEY and CDR2 SVGEGT. The germline V and J ends were trimmed by 0 bases and 5 bases, with 5 bases remaining between them. This CDR3 is 13 amino acids long. Here the CDR3 DNA reads TGTGCCAGCAGTTACTCAGGGTATCAGCCCCAGCATTTT. Translated, it gives CASSYSGYQPQHF.

This clonotype was detected a few times. The J gene is TRBJ1-5, the V gene TRBV20-1; no clear D gene. The germline V and J ends were trimmed by 3 bases and 3 bases, with 9 bases remaining between them. This CDR3 has 13 residues. In germline, CDR1 is DFQATT, CDR2 SNEGSKA (reference sequence). CDR3 nucleotides: TGCAGTGCTAGGGATCTCGCCAATCAGCCCCAGCATTTT. Amino acids: CSARDLANQPQHF.

V usage is TRBV20-1 and J usage is TRBJ2-5, with D possibly being TRBD1 (5 bases). V lost 6 bases and J lost 5, with 16 bases in between. The CDR3 is 13 amino acids. Germline CDR1 and CDR2: DFQATT and SNEGSKA (reference sequence). This chain's CDR3 is CSAGPGRLETQYF. For the CDR3, the DNA is TGCAGTGCGGGTCCAGGGCGGTTGGAGACCCAGTACTTC.